These T cell receptor beta chains were read from a single sample in a study of T cell changes during pregnancy in multiple sclerosis. TCRdb's copy holds only in-frame clones and misses some; the assay was immunoSEQ multiplex PCR. The data show roughly 39,000 clones, around 90% seen once. The specimen comprised CD8+ T cells from peripheral blood mononuclear cells, sampled after pregnancy. These receptors were taken from a female donor with multiple sclerosis, enrolled in a pregnancy study. Each CDR3 is given with its conserved first and last residue. Each record gives: clone size, J gene, D gene, V gene, CDR3 DNA, CDR3 protein. A D gene is named only where the DNA matches it firmly. Rows may omit the clone size; those that give it use once, few, many or a size class.

abundance: few; j_gene: TRBJ2-2; d_gene: -; v_gene: TRBV7-9; CDR3nt: TGTGCCAGCAGCTTAAACAGGAACACCGGGGAGCTGTTTTTT; CDR3aa: CASSLNRNTGELFF
abundance: -; j_gene: TRBJ2-2; d_gene: TRBD1; v_gene: TRBV5-1; CDR3nt: TGCGCCAGCAGCTTCCGACAGGGGACGAACACCGGGGAGCTGTTTTTT; CDR3aa: CASSFRQGTNTGELFF
abundance: -; j_gene: TRBJ1-2; d_gene: -; v_gene: TRBV2; CDR3nt: TGTGCCAGCAGTGAAGCGCGTTACAGGGTATATGGCTACACCTTC; CDR3aa: CASSEARYRVYGYTF
abundance: -; j_gene: TRBJ2-1; d_gene: -; v_gene: TRBV30; CDR3nt: TGTGCCTGGAGTATGACGGGACTTGACTACAATGAGCAGTTCTTC; CDR3aa: CAWSMTGLDYNEQFF
abundance: -; j_gene: TRBJ2-2; d_gene: TRBD2; v_gene: TRBV5-6; CDR3nt: TGTGCCAGCAGCTGGGGGACTAGCGGGAGCGGCGGGGAGCTGTTTTTT; CDR3aa: CASSWGTSGSGGELFF
abundance: -; j_gene: TRBJ1-5; d_gene: -; v_gene: TRBV27; CDR3nt: TGTGCCAGCAGTTTGTATATTAGCAATCAGCCCCAGCATTTT; CDR3aa: CASSLYISNQPQHF
abundance: -; j_gene: TRBJ2-3; d_gene: -; v_gene: TRBV5-4; CDR3nt: TGTGCCAGCAGCCGGCGGGAATCCCCTACAGATACGCAGTATTTT; CDR3aa: CASSRRESPTDTQYF
abundance: once; j_gene: TRBJ1-5; d_gene: -; v_gene: TRBV5-1; CDR3nt: TGCGCCAGCAGCCTTTTGCGCCGGGACCAGCATTTT; CDR3aa: CASSLLRRDQHF
abundance: -; j_gene: TRBJ1-1; d_gene: TRBD1; v_gene: TRBV5-1; CDR3nt: TGCGCCAGCAGCACTAACAGGGGCTGGGGCACTGAAGCTTTCTTT; CDR3aa: CASSTNRGWGTEAFF
abundance: once; j_gene: TRBJ1-5; d_gene: -; v_gene: TRBV11-2; CDR3nt: TGTGCCAGCAGCTTAGAGCCGGGACACCTTAATCAGCCCCAGCATTTT; CDR3aa: CASSLEPGHLNQPQHF
abundance: -; j_gene: TRBJ2-7; d_gene: TRBD2; v_gene: TRBV7-8; CDR3nt: TGTGCCAGCAGCCCACGAAGAACGGGAGGGTCGAGCGAGCAGTACTTC; CDR3aa: CASSPRRTGGSSEQYF
abundance: -; j_gene: TRBJ1-2; d_gene: -; v_gene: TRBV5-6; CDR3nt: TGTGCCAGCAGCTTGGGGTCCGGCTATGGCTACACCTTC; CDR3aa: CASSLGSGYGYTF
abundance: -; j_gene: TRBJ2-7; d_gene: TRBD1; v_gene: TRBV4-2; CDR3nt: TGTGCCAGCAGCCCGAACAGGGGATACGAGCAGTACTTC; CDR3aa: CASSPNRGYEQYF
abundance: -; j_gene: TRBJ2-7; d_gene: TRBD2; v_gene: TRBV27; CDR3nt: TGTGCCAGCAGTTTACTCGGGACTAGCGGGAGGGACGAGCAGTACTTC; CDR3aa: CASSLLGTSGRDEQYF
abundance: -; j_gene: TRBJ2-7; d_gene: TRBD1; v_gene: TRBV28; CDR3nt: TGTGCCAGCAGTTTCCCCGGGACAGGGGGCTCCTACGAGCAGTACTTC; CDR3aa: CASSFPGTGGSYEQYF
abundance: -; j_gene: TRBJ2-6; d_gene: -; v_gene: TRBV4-2; CDR3nt: TGTGCCAGCAGCCATCCAGGGGAGTCTGGGGCCAACGTCCTGACTTTC; CDR3aa: CASSHPGESGANVLTF
abundance: -; j_gene: TRBJ2-1; d_gene: -; v_gene: TRBV19; CDR3nt: TGTGCCAGTAGTATGCCTAGTTCGAACAATGAGCAGTTCTTC; CDR3aa: CASSMPSSNNEQFF
abundance: -; j_gene: TRBJ2-7; d_gene: -; v_gene: TRBV5-1; CDR3nt: TGCGCCAGCAGCCCCTGGGGCGGAGCCTACGAGCAGTACTTC; CDR3aa: CASSPWGGAYEQYF
abundance: -; j_gene: TRBJ2-3; d_gene: -; v_gene: TRBV28; CDR3nt: TGTGCCAGCAGTTTTACTCATTCCGCCACAGATACGCAGTATTTT; CDR3aa: CASSFTHSATDTQYF
abundance: -; j_gene: TRBJ1-1; d_gene: -; v_gene: TRBV12-1; CDR3nt: TGTGCCAGCAGCTTTCGGGGGGTACAGGCTGAAGCTTTCTTT; CDR3aa: CASSFRGVQAEAFF
abundance: -; j_gene: TRBJ2-3; d_gene: TRBD2; v_gene: TRBV9; CDR3nt: TGTGCCAGCAGCGTCGGACTAGCGGGATCCCTAGCGGGGCAGTATTTT; CDR3aa: CASSVGLAGSLAGQYF
abundance: once; j_gene: TRBJ2-1; d_gene: -; v_gene: TRBV7-6; CDR3nt: TGTGCCAGCAGCCCAGACTTGAGCTCCTACAATGAGCAGTTCTTC; CDR3aa: CASSPDLSSYNEQFF
abundance: -; j_gene: TRBJ1-3; d_gene: -; v_gene: TRBV27; CDR3nt: TGTGCCAGCAGTTTAGACGGGGGGACTGGAAACACCATATATTTT; CDR3aa: CASSLDGGTGNTIYF
abundance: -; j_gene: TRBJ2-1; d_gene: TRBD2; v_gene: TRBV7-7; CDR3nt: TGTGCCAGCAGCTTAGTACCAGCCTCCCGGCCTAGCGGGGGGCCAGGGAATGAGCAGTTCTTC; CDR3aa: CASSLVPASRPSGGPGNEQFF
abundance: -; j_gene: TRBJ2-7; d_gene: TRBD1; v_gene: TRBV5-1; CDR3nt: TGCGCCAGCGCACCCGGGACAGGGGTCAACGAGCAGTACTTC; CDR3aa: CASAPGTGVNEQYF
abundance: -; j_gene: TRBJ1-2; d_gene: -; v_gene: TRBV11-2; CDR3nt: TGTGCCATCGCCGGGGGGTCTAACTATGGCTACACCTTC; CDR3aa: CAIAGGSNYGYTF
abundance: once; j_gene: TRBJ1-1; d_gene: TRBD1; v_gene: TRBV7-9; CDR3nt: TGTGCCAGCAGCCCGGGACAGGAGAACACTGAAGCTTTCTTT; CDR3aa: CASSPGQENTEAFF
abundance: few; j_gene: TRBJ1-1; d_gene: TRBD1; v_gene: TRBV5-1; CDR3nt: TGCGCCAGCAGCTCGGGACAGGGGTTCTCAATGAACACTGAAGCTTTCTTT; CDR3aa: CASSSGQGFSMNTEAFF
abundance: -; j_gene: TRBJ1-5; d_gene: -; v_gene: TRBV19; CDR3nt: TGTGCCAGTAGTCCGAAGGGGAATCAGCCCCAGCATTTT; CDR3aa: CASSPKGNQPQHF
abundance: -; j_gene: TRBJ2-7; d_gene: TRBD2; v_gene: TRBV29-1; CDR3nt: TGCAGCGTACTAGCGGGGGAGCAGTACTTC; CDR3aa: CSVLAGEQYF
abundance: once; j_gene: TRBJ2-6; d_gene: -; v_gene: TRBV5-1; CDR3nt: TGCGCCAGCCGCTTTCCCGAGAAAAGCTCTGGGGCCAACGTCCTGACTTTC; CDR3aa: CASRFPEKSSGANVLTF
abundance: -; j_gene: TRBJ1-3; d_gene: -; v_gene: TRBV28; CDR3nt: TGTGCCAGCAGTTTATCACAGCCACCCATATATTTT; CDR3aa: CASSLSQPPIYF
abundance: -; j_gene: TRBJ2-7; d_gene: TRBD1; v_gene: TRBV28; CDR3nt: TGTGCCAGCAGCCGGGACAGGGGAACATACGAGCAGTACTTC; CDR3aa: CASSRDRGTYEQYF
abundance: -; j_gene: TRBJ2-6; d_gene: -; v_gene: TRBV7-3; CDR3nt: TGTGCCAGCAGCTTTAGCCCGCCAGGGGATCGGACTGGGGCCAACGTCCTGACTTTC; CDR3aa: CASSFSPPGDRTGANVLTF
abundance: -; j_gene: TRBJ2-5; d_gene: TRBD1; v_gene: TRBV7-9; CDR3nt: TGTGCCAGCAGCCGGACAGGGGGCTTGAGCGGGGAGACCCAGTACTTC; CDR3aa: CASSRTGGLSGETQYF
abundance: -; j_gene: TRBJ1-1; d_gene: -; v_gene: TRBV2; CDR3nt: TGTGCCAGAAACCGGGGACTAGACACTGAAGCTTTCTTT; CDR3aa: CARNRGLDTEAFF
abundance: -; j_gene: TRBJ2-7; d_gene: -; v_gene: TRBV9; CDR3nt: TGTGCCAGCAGCGTCGGGGAACCCTACGAGCAGTACTTC; CDR3aa: CASSVGEPYEQYF
abundance: -; j_gene: TRBJ1-1; d_gene: TRBD1; v_gene: TRBV14; CDR3nt: TGTGCCAGCAGCCAACGGACAGGGGAGAACACTGAAGCTTTCTTT; CDR3aa: CASSQRTGENTEAFF
abundance: once; j_gene: TRBJ1-4; d_gene: -; v_gene: TRBV6-1; CDR3nt: TGTGCCAGCAGCGCTTCCGGACCCGGAGGTGAAAAACTGTTTTTT; CDR3aa: CASSASGPGGEKLFF
abundance: -; j_gene: TRBJ2-2; d_gene: TRBD1; v_gene: TRBV27; CDR3nt: TGTGCCAGCAGTTTAAGACAGGGTTACACCGGGGAGCTGTTTTTT; CDR3aa: CASSLRQGYTGELFF
abundance: once; j_gene: TRBJ2-1; d_gene: TRBD2; v_gene: TRBV25-1; CDR3nt: TGTGCCAGCAGTCTTCGACTAGCGGGAGAGGGAAGTGAGCAGTTCTTC; CDR3aa: CASSLRLAGEGSEQFF
abundance: few; j_gene: TRBJ2-2; d_gene: -; v_gene: TRBV7-3; CDR3nt: TGTGCCAGCGGGGGATATCGTTTGGGGGCTTGGACCGGGGAGCTGTTTTTT; CDR3aa: CASGGYRLGAWTGELFF
abundance: -; j_gene: TRBJ2-1; d_gene: TRBD2; v_gene: TRBV5-1; CDR3nt: TGCGCCAGCAGCTTCATGGGGGGGGTTTACAATGAGCAGTTCTTC; CDR3aa: CASSFMGGVYNEQFF
abundance: -; j_gene: TRBJ2-1; d_gene: TRBD2; v_gene: TRBV27; CDR3nt: TGTGCCAGCTTAAGGTCTCTAGCGGGAGGAAATGAGCAGTTCTTC; CDR3aa: CASLRSLAGGNEQFF
abundance: once; j_gene: TRBJ2-1; d_gene: TRBD2; v_gene: TRBV9; CDR3nt: TGTGCCAGCAGCGTCGGGGGGGTTGGGATCGATGAGCAGTTCTTC; CDR3aa: CASSVGGVGIDEQFF
abundance: -; j_gene: TRBJ1-1; d_gene: -; v_gene: TRBV7-8; CDR3nt: TGTGCCAGCAGCTTAAGAAGTTTAACGAGTCGGGGAGGGGACACTGAAGCTTTCTTT; CDR3aa: CASSLRSLTSRGGDTEAFF
abundance: -; j_gene: TRBJ2-2; d_gene: TRBD2; v_gene: TRBV10-1; CDR3nt: TGCGCCAGCAGTGTCGGCGGGAGGGAGAGGGGGGAGCTGTTTTTT; CDR3aa: CASSVGGRERGELFF
abundance: -; j_gene: TRBJ2-7; d_gene: TRBD1; v_gene: TRBV7-9; CDR3nt: TGTGCCAGCAGCTTACGGCAGGGGGCTCACGAGCAGTACTTC; CDR3aa: CASSLRQGAHEQYF
abundance: -; j_gene: TRBJ2-3; d_gene: -; v_gene: TRBV29-1; CDR3nt: TGCAGCGCTGGAGCCCATACGCAGTATTTT; CDR3aa: CSAGAHTQYF
abundance: -; j_gene: TRBJ2-1; d_gene: TRBD2; v_gene: TRBV28; CDR3nt: TGTGCCAGCAGTCCACGGGCGGGGGTGTCCTACAATGAGCAGTTCTTC; CDR3aa: CASSPRAGVSYNEQFF
abundance: -; j_gene: TRBJ1-6; d_gene: TRBD1; v_gene: TRBV7-9; CDR3nt: TGTGCCAGCAGCCCAGGACAGGGCAACTCCTATAATTCACCCCTCCACTTT; CDR3aa: CASSPGQGNSYNSPLHF